These T cell receptor beta chains were read from a single sample in a study of blood T cell repertoires in COVID-19. Here immunoSEQ multiplex PCR was the method, and the copy in TCRdb shows in-frame clones only, minus some. The table has roughly 18,000 clones, 91% seen once. Material: peripheral blood. The receptor set was obtained from a human donor in a cohort sampled during active COVID-19. Both conserved end residues are part of each CDR3. Each record gives: D gene, V gene, J gene, clone size, CDR3 protein, CDR3 DNA. D genes are given only for firm matches. Size is stated for part of the rows, as once, few or many counts, or as a class when the clone is expanded.

D gene: TRBD2
V gene: TRBV13
J gene: TRBJ2-1
clone size: NA
CDR3 protein: CASRTGTSPYNEQFF
CDR3 DNA: TGTGCCAGCAGAACCGGGACTAGCCCCTACAATGAGCAGTTCTTC

D gene: TRBD1
V gene: TRBV18
J gene: TRBJ1-2
clone size: once
CDR3 protein: CASSPGTGRSGPGYTF
CDR3 DNA: TGTGCCAGCTCACCAGGGACAGGGAGAAGTGGGCCTGGCTACACCTTC

D gene: TRBD1
V gene: TRBV6-1
J gene: TRBJ2-5
clone size: few
CDR3 protein: CASSEAAGDSDETQYF
CDR3 DNA: TGTGCCAGCAGTGAAGCTGCAGGGGACAGCGATGAGACCCAGTACTTC

D gene: TRBD2
V gene: TRBV29-1
J gene: TRBJ2-1
clone size: NA
CDR3 protein: CSVEGGTSSYNEQFF
CDR3 DNA: TGCAGCGTTGAGGGGGGGACTAGCTCCTACAATGAGCAGTTCTTC

D gene: NA
V gene: TRBV5-4
J gene: TRBJ2-7
clone size: NA
CDR3 protein: CASSLGTAHYEQYF
CDR3 DNA: TGTGCCAGCAGCTTGGGGACAGCACACTACGAGCAGTACTTC

D gene: NA
V gene: TRBV19
J gene: TRBJ1-3
clone size: NA
CDR3 protein: CASSMRQGQPSIYF
CDR3 DNA: TGTGCCAGTAGTATGAGGCAGGGACAACCGTCCATATATTTT

D gene: TRBD2
V gene: TRBV20-1
J gene: TRBJ2-5
clone size: once
CDR3 protein: CSAGLAKTQYF
CDR3 DNA: TGCAGTGCGGGACTAGCAAAGACCCAGTACTTC

D gene: NA
V gene: TRBV5-5
J gene: TRBJ2-2
clone size: NA
CDR3 protein: CASSLGGSFTGELFF
CDR3 DNA: TGTGCCAGCAGCTTGGGCGGCAGCTTCACCGGGGAGCTGTTTTTT

D gene: TRBD1
V gene: TRBV6-2/TRBV6-3
J gene: TRBJ2-3
clone size: NA
CDR3 protein: CASSFTGVTDTQYF
CDR3 DNA: TGTGCCAGCAGTTTTACAGGGGTCACAGATACGCAGTATTTT

D gene: TRBD1
V gene: TRBV18
J gene: TRBJ1-2
clone size: NA
CDR3 protein: CASSPSRTGDDYGYTF
CDR3 DNA: TGTGCCAGCTCACCAAGCCGGACAGGGGATGACTATGGCTACACCTTC

D gene: NA
V gene: TRBV28
J gene: TRBJ1-1
clone size: NA
CDR3 protein: CASSWETGAFF
CDR3 DNA: TGTGCCAGCAGTTGGGAGACAGGCGCTTTCTTT

D gene: NA
V gene: TRBV7-9
J gene: TRBJ1-3
clone size: once
CDR3 protein: CASSPQYRRGAGLRDTIYF
CDR3 DNA: TGTGCCAGCAGCCCCCAATATAGGAGGGGCGCGGGGCTTCGGGACACCATATATTTT

D gene: NA
V gene: TRBV19
J gene: TRBJ2-5
clone size: NA
CDR3 protein: CASSPTSVSMETQYF
CDR3 DNA: TGTGCCAGTAGTCCAACCTCCGTGAGTATGGAGACCCAGTACTTC